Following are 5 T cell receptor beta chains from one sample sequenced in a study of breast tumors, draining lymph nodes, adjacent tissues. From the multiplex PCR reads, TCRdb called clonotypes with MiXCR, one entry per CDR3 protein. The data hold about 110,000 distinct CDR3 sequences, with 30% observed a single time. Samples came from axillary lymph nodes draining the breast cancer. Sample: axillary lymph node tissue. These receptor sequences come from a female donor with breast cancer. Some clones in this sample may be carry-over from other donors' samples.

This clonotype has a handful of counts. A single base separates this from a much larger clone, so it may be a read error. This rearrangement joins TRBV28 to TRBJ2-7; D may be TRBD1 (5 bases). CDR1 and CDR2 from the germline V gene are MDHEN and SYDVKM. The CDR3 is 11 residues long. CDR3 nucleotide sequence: TGTGTCAGCACAGGCTGGGGCGAGCAGTACTTC. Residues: CVSTGWGEQYF.

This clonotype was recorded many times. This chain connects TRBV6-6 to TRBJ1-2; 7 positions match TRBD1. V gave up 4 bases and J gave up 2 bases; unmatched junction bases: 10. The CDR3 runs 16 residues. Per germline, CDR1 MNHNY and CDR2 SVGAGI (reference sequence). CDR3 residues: CASSSLGQVDNYGYTF. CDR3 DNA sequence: TGTGCCAGCAGTTCCCTCGGACAGGTGGACAACTATGGCTACACCTTC.

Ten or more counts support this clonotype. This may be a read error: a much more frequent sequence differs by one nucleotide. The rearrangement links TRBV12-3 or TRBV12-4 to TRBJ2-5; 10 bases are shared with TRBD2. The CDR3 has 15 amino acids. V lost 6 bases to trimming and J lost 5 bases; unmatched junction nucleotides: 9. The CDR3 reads CASSFPSGSDETQYF. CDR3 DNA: TGTGCCAGCAGCTTCCCTAGCGGGAGTGATGAGACCCAGTACTTC.

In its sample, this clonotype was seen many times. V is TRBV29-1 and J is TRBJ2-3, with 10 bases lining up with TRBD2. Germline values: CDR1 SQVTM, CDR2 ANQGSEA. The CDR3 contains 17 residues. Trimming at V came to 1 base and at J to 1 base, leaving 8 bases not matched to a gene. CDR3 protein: CSVEGGLAGAGTDTQYF. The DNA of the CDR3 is TGCAGCGTTGAAGGAGGGCTAGCGGGGGCGGGCACAGATACGCAGTATTTT.

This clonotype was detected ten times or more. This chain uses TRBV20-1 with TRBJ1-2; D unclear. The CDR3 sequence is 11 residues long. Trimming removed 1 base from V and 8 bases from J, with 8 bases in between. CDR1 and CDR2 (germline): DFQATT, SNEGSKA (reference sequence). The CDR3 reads CSARGQRGYTF. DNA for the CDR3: TGCAGTGCTAGAGGTCAACGCGGCTACACCTTC.